This is a list of T cell receptor beta chains from one sample in a study of T cells in Graves' hyperthyroidism and ophthalmopathy. MiXCR, run by TCRdb on the multiplex PCR reads, gives a single entry per CDR3 protein. The sample lists approximately 430,000 distinct CDR3 sequences, 15% to 19% occurring once. The sequencing input was blood. These receptors originate from a young woman with Graves' hyperthyroidism. The CDR3 runs from the conserved cysteine through the conserved F or W. D genes are given only for firm matches. For some rows the clone size is stated as once, few or many, or as a class when expanded; others skip it.

V	size	J	D	CDR3	DNA
TRBV10-1	NA	TRBJ2-7	NA	CASSAEASYEQYF	TGCGCCAGCAGTGCGGAAGCCTCCTACGAGCAGTACTTC
TRBV5-1	many	TRBJ1-1	NA	CASSLADIYEAFF	TGCGCCAGCAGCTTGGCGGACATCTACGAAGCTTTCTTT
TRBV24-1	few	TRBJ2-2	NA	CATNDTAGELAGELFF	TGTGCCACCAATGATACGGCAGGTGAATTAGCCGGGGAGCTGTTTTTT
TRBV19	NA	TRBJ2-2	TRBD1	CASSPGTGGSHTGELFF	TGTGCCAGTAGTCCTGGGACAGGGGGTTCCCACACCGGGGAGCTGTTTTTT
TRBV9	NA	TRBJ1-3	NA	CASGRQSSGNTIYF	TGTGCCAGCGGAAGACAGAGCTCTGGAAACACCATATATTTT
TRBV29-1	NA	TRBJ1-5	NA	CSGGPRNQPQHF	TGCAGCGGGGGACCTCGTAATCAGCCCCAGCATTTT
TRBV18	many	TRBJ1-4	NA	CASSPELGEKLFF	TGTGCCAGCTCACCGGAACTGGGTGAAAAACTGTTTTTT
TRBV2	many	TRBJ1-5	NA	CASSFRVLRGNQPQHF	TGTGCCAGCAGTTTCCGGGTCCTTAGGGGCAATCAGCCCCAGCATTTT
TRBV5-1	few	TRBJ1-5	NA	CASKEGLGNQPQHF	TGCGCCAGCAAAGAAGGGTTGGGCAATCAGCCCCAGCATTTT
TRBV3-1	many	TRBJ2-1	TRBD1	CASSHRTGYNEQFF	TGTGCCAGCAGCCACAGGACAGGATACAATGAGCAGTTCTTC
TRBV9	NA	TRBJ1-1	NA	CASSPIVGGMNTEAFF	TGTGCCAGCAGCCCCATAGTAGGCGGGATGAACACTGAAGCTTTCTTT
TRBV5-6	few	TRBJ1-2	NA	CASSLGQGTGYTF	TGTGCCAGCAGCTTAGGGCAGGGGACTGGCTACACCTTC
TRBV2	once	TRBJ2-4	NA	CASSREELAKNIRYF	TGTGCCAGCAGTAGAGAGGAACTAGCCAAAAACATTCGGTACTTC
TRBV28	many	TRBJ1-1	NA	CASNLRGEKGADTEAFF	TGTGCCAGCAACTTAAGGGGGGAGAAGGGTGCTGACACTGAAGCTTTCTTT